Sequencing of this T cell receptor (beta chain) was carried out in a study of T-cell memory formation after mild COVID-19. From the 5' RACE reads, TCRdb called clonotypes with MiXCR, one entry per CDR3 protein. Among roughly 180,000 distinct CDR3 sequences listed, around 10% were seen once. The CDR3 runs to 13 residues. The ends lost 4 bases at V and 9 bases at J; junction bases unmatched: 6. Germline lookup yields CDR1 LGHDT and CDR2 YNNKEL (reference sequence). Source material: PBMCs or a T cell subset sorted from them (not recorded which). V usage is TRBV3-1 and J usage is TRBJ2-1; 7 bases agree with TRBD2. This sequence originates from a man aged 18-30 years who had mild COVID-19 (a few samples of this study predate the infection). Cell type and time point are not known. The CDR3 is CASSRGEGSEQFF. The DNA for the CDR3 is TGTGCCAGCAGCCGGGGGGAGGGGAGTGAGCAGTTCTTC.